This passage covers 29 T cell receptor beta chains from one sample sequenced in a study of blood T cells in healthy people across ages. Together with a sample-barcoded 5' primer, a J-beta primer mix was included in a second PCR lasting roughly 7 to 11 cycles. TCRdb recomputed calls from the 5' RACE reads with MiXCR, one row per CDR3 protein. In the table there are about 500,000 distinct CDR3 sequences, 24% of which are singletons. This same sample was also part of a study on T cells of mothers and their children.

The sequencing input was blood. The receptors shown here come from a boy younger than 18 in good health.

The chain uses TRBV6-2 or TRBV6-3 and TRBJ1-1; no clear D. Per the germline V gene, CDR1 is MNHEY and CDR2 is SVGEGT. The CDR3 extends over 13 amino acids. Trimming shortened V by 6 bases and J by 2 bases, and 10 bases separated the two germline ends. DNA for the CDR3: TGTGCCAGCAGGGGATCAATAAACACTGAAGCTTTCTTT. This gives the protein CASRGSINTEAFF.

The genes are TRBV7-9 and TRBJ2-5; TRBD2 matches at 7 bases. CDR1 is SEHNR and CDR2 is FQNEAQ in the germline V gene (reference sequence). The J segment lost 0 bases and the V segment lost 4 bases, leaving 2 bases of the junction unmatched. The CDR3 is made up of 14 amino acids. CDR3 amino acids: CASSYGLDQETQYF. DNA for the CDR3: TGTGCCAGCAGCTACGGACTAGACCAAGAGACCCAGTACTTC.

This chain's CDR3 is CATILASGANVLTF. The DNA for the CDR3 is TGTGCCACCATTCTAGCGTCTGGGGCCAACGTCCTGACTTTC. The chain recombines TRBV24-1 with TRBJ2-6; possibly TRBD2 for D (6 bases). Trimming removed 8 bases from V and 1 base from J, with 8 bases in between. Germline CDR1 KGHDR, CDR2 SFDVKD. The CDR3 covers 14 residues.

V gene TRBV11-3 combines with J gene TRBJ2-5; D possibly corresponds to TRBD2 (6 bases). The J call may be mistaken, given a closer DNA end match to TRBJ2-1. Germline V gives CDR1 SGHNT, CDR2 YENEEA. This CDR3 spans 15 amino acids. CDR3 DNA sequence: TGTGCCAGCAGCTTGGGCGAGGACTACGGCAATGAGCAGTTCTTC. Translated, it gives CASSLGEDYGNEQFF.

The V call is TRBV9, the J call TRBJ2-2; D gene unclear. This CDR3 comprises 12 residues. In germline, CDR1 is SGDLS, CDR2 YYNGEE. V gave up 2 bases and J gave up 6 bases, with 5 bases separating them. The CDR3 here is CASSVVSGELFF. CDR3 DNA sequence: TGTGCCAGCAGCGTCGTCTCCGGGGAGCTGTTTTTT.

The chain has TRBV2 and TRBJ1-1; possible D gene TRBD1, 6 bases. The CDR3 spans 16 residues. The germline V and J ends were trimmed by 3 bases and 0 bases, with 14 bases remaining between them. Germline values: CDR1 SNHLY, CDR2 FYNNEI. The chain's CDR3 is CASSEAGTPMNTEAFF. CDR3 in DNA: TGTGCCAGCAGTGAGGCCGGGACACCCATGAACACTGAAGCTTTCTTT.

Only a few counts were recorded for this clonotype. J is TRBJ2-7 and V is TRBV19; the D gene is possibly TRBD1 (6 bases). Trimming pared 6 bases from V and 4 bases from J, leaving 19 bases between. This CDR3 region has 15 residues. CDR1 and CDR2 from the germline V gene are LNHDA and SQIVND (reference sequence). This chain's CDR3 is CASSPGVNGGYEQYF. Here the CDR3 DNA reads TGTGCCAGTAGCCCAGGGGTCAATGGTGGATACGAGCAGTACTTC.

V and J are TRBV20-1 and TRBJ2-3, with 9 bases fitting TRBD2. The CDR3 loop spans 15 amino acids. Germline CDR1 reads DFQATT; CDR2 reads SNEGSKA (reference sequence). The trim removed 1 base at V and 0 bases at J, leaving 2 bases unmatched. The DNA of the CDR3 is TGCAGTGCTAGAGGCCTAGCGGGAAGCACAGATACGCAGTATTTT. Translating it yields CSARGLAGSTDTQYF.

This chain connects TRBV4-3 to TRBJ2-1; 8 bases match TRBD2. The V segment lost 0 bases and the J segment 6 bases; nucleotides outside the gene matches: 10. The CDR3 sequence is 17 residues long. CDR1 and CDR2 from the germline V gene are LGHNA and YSLEER. The CDR3 DNA reads TGCGCCAGCAGCCAAGATGGGAGCGGGAGAGGAGCCAATGAGCAGTTCTTC. It yields the protein CASSQDGSGRGANEQFF.

This clonotype was seen a few times. V usage is TRBV7-2 and J usage is TRBJ2-1; TRBD2 matches 9 bases. Losses at the gene ends were 1 base for V and 15 bases for J; bases not matched to a gene: 7. From germline, CDR1 is SGHTA and CDR2 FQGNSA. This CDR3 contains 13 residues. CDR3 coding DNA: TGTGCCAGCAGCTTAGTCTCTAGCGGGAATCCGTTCTTC. This encodes CASSLVSSGNPFF.

The chain is built from TRBV14 and TRBJ2-7, with TRBD2 identical over 8 bases. The CDR3 has 15 amino acids. The V gene's germline CDR1 is SGHDN and CDR2 FVKESK. V lost 6 bases and J lost 3; bases outside the gene matches: 10. DNA for the CDR3: TGTGCCAGCAGAAATGCCGGGACTAGTGTCTACGAGCAGTACTTC. Translating it yields CASRNAGTSVYEQYF.

This clonotype was picked up many times. This sequence joins TRBV5-5 and TRBJ1-4; D is ambiguous. There are 14 residues in the CDR3. Germline CDR1 and CDR2: SGHKS and YYEKEE (reference sequence). The ends were cut back, 2 bases at V and 0 bases at J, with 5 bases in the middle. CDR3 DNA: TGTGCCAGCAGCTTTCAATCAACTAATGAAAAACTGTTTTTT. Protein sequence: CASSFQSTNEKLFF. Drawing the rest from reference TRBV5-5 and TRBJ1-4, the complete variable domain is DAGVTQSPTHLIKTRGQQVTLRCSPISGHKSVSWYQQVLGQGPQFIFQYYEKEERGRGNFPDRFSARQFPNYSSELNVNALLLGDSALYLCASSFQSTNEKLFFGSGTQLSVL.

There are a few counts of this clonotype. The chain has TRBV5-5 and TRBJ1-1, with D possibly TRBD1 on 6 matching bases. This CDR3 region has 14 residues. Germline loops: CDR1 SGHKS, CDR2 YYEKEE (reference sequence). Trimming pared 3 bases from V and 3 bases from J, leaving 12 bases between. The CDR3 loop is CASSSGAGDTEAFF. In nucleotides, the CDR3 is TGTGCCAGCAGCTCAGGGGCCGGGGACACTGAAGCTTTCTTT.

The chain couples TRBV7-9 to TRBJ1-6, with D possibly TRBD1 on 5 matching bases. Trimming took 3 bases from V and 9 from J, leaving 15 bases between them. CDR1 is SEHNR and CDR2 is FQNEAQ in the germline V gene (reference sequence). This CDR3 has 15 amino acids. The DNA for the CDR3 is TGTGCCAGCAGCTTTAGCAGGGAGCATGGTTCACCCCTCCACTTT. Translation: CASSFSREHGSPLHF. The full variable domain, in which reference TRBV7-9 and TRBJ1-6 provide the parts outside the CDR3, is DTGVSQNPRHKITKRGQNVTFRCDPISEHNRLYWYRQTLGQGPEFLTYFQNEAQLEKSRLLSDRFSAERPKGSFSTLEIQRTEQGDSAMYLCASSFSREHGSPLHFGNGTRLTVT.

The chain couples TRBV15 to TRBJ1-1; 7 positions match TRBD1. Trimming cost V 1 base and J 2 bases; bases outside gene matches: 7. Germline values: CDR1 LNHNV, CDR2 YYDKDF (reference sequence). This CDR3 is built from 16 residues. CDR3 protein: CATSRGTGTANTEAFF. In DNA form, the CDR3 reads TGTGCCACCAGCAGAGGAACCGGGACAGCCAACACTGAAGCTTTCTTT. The whole variable domain, filled in from reference TRBV15 and TRBJ1-1, reads DAMVIQNPRYQVTQFGKPVTLSCSQTLNHNVMYWYQQKSSQAPKLLFHYYDKDFNNEADTPDNFQSRRPNTSFCFLDIRSPGLGDTAMYLCATSRGTGTANTEAFFGQGTRLTVV.

This clonotype was seen only a few times. One junction end disagrees with the germline gene, perhaps due to a read error. This chain uses TRBV20-1 with TRBJ2-5, with TRBD2 matching over 8 bases. This CDR3 comprises 15 residues. Germline CDR1 is DFQATT and CDR2 is SNEGSKA (reference sequence). CDR3 sequence (DNA): TGCAGTGCTAGAGATGCACCGGGAGGGAGAGAGGCCCAGTACTTC. Translation gives CSARDAPGGREAQYF.

This clonotype has a handful of counts. The J gene is TRBJ2-1, the V gene TRBV4-3; D call uncertain. There are 15 residues in the CDR3. The V gene's germline CDR1 is LGHNA and CDR2 YSLEER. V was clipped by 3 bases and J by 0 bases, with 9 bases between them. The CDR3 DNA reads TGCGCCAGCAGCCAGTACAAGAGCTCCTACAATGAGCAGTTCTTC. Translating it yields CASSQYKSSYNEQFF.

For this clonotype: A junction boundary mismatches the germline segment, possibly from a read error. The chain combines TRBV7-9 with TRBJ2-1; 8 nucleotides match TRBD1. The CDR3 consists of 15 residues. CDR1 is SEHNR and CDR2 is FQNEAQ in the germline V gene (reference sequence). CDR3 protein: CASSPKRTGNNEQFF. For the CDR3, the DNA is TGTGCCAGCAGCCCGAAACGGACAGGGAACAATGAGCAATTCTTC.

The table lists this clonotype with a few counts. Just one base apart from a much larger clone, this may be a read error. The chain uses TRBV3-1 and TRBJ2-1; TRBD1 matches at 11 bases. Germline CDR1 and CDR2: LGHDT and YNNKEL (reference sequence). The CDR3 spans 15 residues. V gave up 4 bases and J gave up 6 bases; unmatched junction bases: 5. The CDR3 sequence is CASSRAGTGGNEQFF. In DNA form, the CDR3 reads TGTGCCAGCAGCCGGGCTGGGACAGGGGGCAATGAGCAGTTCTTC.

The chain links TRBV7-9 to TRBJ2-5; 8 bases align to TRBD2. This CDR3 is 15 amino acids long. V was pared by 4 bases and J by 3 bases, with 7 bases of the junction left unmatched. Germline V CDR1 and CDR2: SEHNR, FQNEAQ (reference sequence). The CDR3 DNA reads as TGTGCCAGCAGCTACCCTTACGGGGGGGAAGAGACCCAGTACTTC. This translates into CASSYPYGGEETQYF. The full variable domain, in which reference TRBV7-9 and TRBJ2-5 provide the parts outside the CDR3, is DTGVSQNPRHKITKRGQNVTFRCDPISEHNRLYWYRQTLGQGPEFLTYFQNEAQLEKSRLLSDRFSAERPKGSFSTLEIQRTEQGDSAMYLCASSYPYGGEETQYFGPGTRLLVL.

The genes are TRBV11-2 and TRBJ2-7; unclear D gene. Trimming shortened V by 5 bases and J by 0 bases, and 17 bases separated the two germline ends. The CDR3 contains 16 residues. In germline, CDR1 is SGHAT, CDR2 FQNNGV. The CDR3 loop reads CASSRTAGWSSYEQYF. As DNA, the CDR3 is TGTGCCAGCAGCCGGACGGCCGGTTGGTCCTCCTACGAGCAGTACTTC.

This clonotype occurred a few times. This rearrangement joins TRBV6-5 to TRBJ1-1; no definite D call. Trimming cost V 0 bases and J 0 bases, with 11 bases left between them. CDR1 is MNHEY, CDR2 SVGAGI, per germline. The CDR3 contains 16 residues. CDR3: CASSYSGVLMNTEAFF. For the CDR3, the DNA is TGTGCCAGCAGTTACTCTGGGGTTTTGATGAACACTGAAGCTTTCTTT.

The V call is TRBV30, the J call TRBJ1-1; D might be TRBD1 (5 bases). Deletions cut 3 bases from V and 10 bases from J, with 24 bases between. Per germline, CDR1 GTSNPN and CDR2 SVGIG (reference sequence). There are 15 residues in the CDR3. The CDR3 sequence: CAWSGAGVAVVGAFF. CDR3 coding DNA: TGTGCCTGGAGCGGGGCGGGTGTCGCTGTTGTTGGAGCTTTCTTT.

There are a few counts of this clonotype. This chain joins TRBV7-2 and TRBJ1-5; D call uncertain. This CDR3 has 13 residues. Trimming took 5 bases from V and 7 from J, leaving 12 bases between them. Germline V gene lookup returns CDR1 SGHTA and CDR2 FQGNSA. The CDR3 nucleotides are TGTGCCAGCAGCGCACGCGACGGGCAGCCCCAGCATTTT. Amino acid sequence: CASSARDGQPQHF.

In this sample, this clonotype turned up a few times. CDR3 nucleotides: TGTGCCAGCAGCCCCGGGGGAGGGGGATACAGGGGGATCAACATTCAGTACTTC. As protein: CASSPGGGGYRGINIQYF. This sequence joins TRBV28 and TRBJ2-4; D might be TRBD1 (8 bases). V lost 6 bases and J 7 bases, leaving 28 bases between the germline ends. CDR1 is MDHEN, CDR2 SYDVKM, per germline. The CDR3 covers 18 residues.

CDR3 sequence reads: CASKPTGSRQPQHF. CDR3 sequence (DNA): TGTGCCAGCAAACCCACAGGGTCCAGGCAGCCCCAGCATTTT. The chain links TRBV12-3 or TRBV12-4 to TRBJ1-5, with D possibly being TRBD1 (6 bases). Deletions cut 7 bases from V and 7 bases from J, with 17 bases between. The CDR3 spans 14 residues.

The V call is TRBV5-5, the J call TRBJ2-1; no definite D call. Germline V gives CDR1 SGHKS, CDR2 YYEKEE (reference sequence). Trimming removed 0 bases from V and 9 bases from J, with 7 bases in between. This CDR3 comprises 12 residues. The CDR3 loop reads CASSLALGEQFF. The CDR3 DNA reads as TGTGCCAGCAGCTTGGCCCTCGGTGAGCAGTTCTTC. Full variable domain (outside the CDR3, taken from reference TRBV5-5 and TRBJ2-1): DAGVTQSPTHLIKTRGQQVTLRCSPISGHKSVSWYQQVLGQGPQFIFQYYEKEERGRGNFPDRFSARQFPNYSSELNVNALLLGDSALYLCASSLALGEQFFGPGTRLTVL.

This clonotype was counted a few times. The rearrangement joins TRBV18 to TRBJ2-1; no definite D call. Trimming stripped 2 bases from V and 8 bases from J, with 7 bases between. The CDR3 consists of 12 residues. Germline values: CDR1 KGHSH, CDR2 LQKENI. The DNA for the CDR3 is TGTGCCAGCTCACCATTACTTGATGAGCAGTTCTTC. It codes for CASSPLLDEQFF.

This clonotype was detected only a few times. The J gene is TRBJ2-3, the V gene TRBV20-1; D remains ambiguous. The CDR3 is made up of 12 amino acids. V shed 2 bases and J shed 6 bases, with 9 bases lying between them. Looked up from germline, CDR1 is DFQATT and CDR2 is SNEGSKA (reference sequence). The CDR3 here is CSARPGWDTQYF. The CDR3 DNA reads as TGCAGTGCTAGACCGGGTTGGGATACGCAGTATTTT.